These 15 T cell receptor beta chains originate from one sample sequenced in a study of response to subunit inactivated influenza vaccine. TCRdb used MiXCR to reprocess the RT-PCR reads, holding one entry per CDR3 protein. The sample shows fewer than 550,000 distinct CDR3 sequences, about 25% of them seen only once. The sample was CD4+ T cells sorted from PBMCs, taken less than 6 days after vaccination. These TCRs come from a man aged 50-59 years who received an inactivated influenza vaccine.

V usage is TRBV30 and J usage is TRBJ1-2, with a weak D call TRBD1 (5 bases). The V and J ends lost 0 bases and 8 bases respectively, with 16 bases between them. Germline CDR1 GTSNPN, CDR2 SVGIG (reference sequence). The CDR3 spans 14 residues. CDR3: CAWSVWGEAAGYTF. CDR3 DNA sequence: TGTGCCTGGAGTGTGTGGGGGGAAGCGGCGGGCTACACCTTC.

The genes are TRBV10-3 and TRBJ2-1, with 13 bases that match TRBD2. The CDR3 is 15 residues long. Trimming cost V 5 bases and J 15 bases; bases outside gene matches: 13. In germline, CDR1 is ENHRY, CDR2 SYGVKD. DNA of the CDR3: TGTGCCATCAGTCCCGGGGGGGGGACTAGCGGGAAGCTGTTCTTC. It is translated as CAISPGGGTSGKLFF.

The rearrangement uses TRBV6-2 or TRBV6-3 and TRBJ1-1; D gene unclear. This CDR3 has 14 residues. CDR1 is MNHEY, CDR2 SVGEGT, per germline. Trimming left V 5 bases short and J 6 bases short, with 16 bases between. The CDR3 region has the DNA TGTGCCAGCAGTACGACATTTCGGAGATCTGAAGCTTTCTTT. Protein: CASSTTFRRSEAFF.

The CDR3 nucleotides read TGTGCCAGCAGTTCCTTCTCTGCGGGGACAGCTAACTATGGCTACACCTTC. It specifies CASSSFSAGTANYGYTF. This chain joins TRBV28 and TRBJ1-2, with 7 nucleotides matching TRBD1. CDR3 size: 17 residues. Germline CDR1 is MDHEN and CDR2 is SYDVKM. The V gene end was trimmed by 4 bases and the J gene end by 0 bases; junction bases not matched to a gene: 11.

This clonotype was counted a few times. This chain connects TRBV12-3 or TRBV12-4 to TRBJ1-5; 11 bases fit TRBD1. The ends lost 6 bases at V and 5 bases at J; junction bases unmatched: 6. The CDR3 totals 15 residues. CDR3: CASSRDRGRYQPQHF. The CDR3 bases are TGTGCCAGCAGCCGGGACAGGGGGAGGTATCAGCCCCAGCATTTT.

The genes are TRBV7-2 and TRBJ1-1, with 10 bases lining up with TRBD1. The CDR3 is 12 residues long. J lost 12 bases, V lost 5 bases, and 6 bases had no gene match. The V gene's germline CDR1 is SGHTA and CDR2 FQGNSA. CDR3 in DNA: TGTGCCAGCAGCAAGGGACAGGGGATATCTTTCTTT. Amino acids: CASSKGQGISFF.

This clonotype showed up many times. The V call is TRBV12-3 or TRBV12-4, the J call TRBJ1-2; possible D gene TRBD1, 5 bases. The CDR3 is 14 amino acids. The germline V and J ends were trimmed by 2 bases and 1 base, with 8 bases remaining between them. The DNA for the CDR3 is TGTGCCAGCAGTTTAAGGGGCTTTAACTATGGCTACACCTTC. It yields the protein CASSLRGFNYGYTF.

The rearrangement joins TRBV18 to TRBJ2-3; possible D gene TRBD1, 6 bases. This CDR3 spans 15 amino acids. In germline, CDR1 is KGHSH, CDR2 LQKENI. V lost 3 bases to trimming and J lost 2 bases, with 12 bases between them. CDR3 sequence (DNA): TGTGCCAGCTCACCGGGGGCAGGGTACACAGATACGCAGTATTTT. As protein: CASSPGAGYTDTQYF.

V gene TRBV6-2 or TRBV6-3 combines with J gene TRBJ2-1; 9 bases are shared with TRBD1. The CDR3 totals 14 residues. Germline assignment: CDR1 MNHEY and CDR2 SVGEGT. V gave up 5 bases and J gave up 9 bases; unmatched junction bases: 8. The chain's CDR3 is CASSRGTGWGEQFF. CDR3 sequence (DNA): TGTGCCAGCAGTCGTGGGACAGGGTGGGGTGAGCAGTTCTTC.

This clonotype was detected a few times. This sequence joins TRBV20-1 and TRBJ2-5; D may correspond to TRBD1 or TRBD2 (5 bases each). Germline values: CDR1 DFQATT, CDR2 SNEGSKA (reference sequence). The CDR3 loop spans 13 amino acids. V lost 6 bases and J lost 1, with 12 bases in between. CDR3 sequence (DNA): TGCAGTGCCCTGGGACGGTTCCAAGAGACCCAGTACTTC. It encodes CSALGRFQETQYF.

The DNA for the CDR3 is TGTGCCATCAGCAAGGACGGCTACGAGCAGTACTTC. Residues: CAISKDGYEQYF. This sequence joins TRBV10-3 and TRBJ2-7; D remains unclear. Germline values: CDR1 ENHRY, CDR2 SYGVKD. V was trimmed by 6 bases and J by 3 bases, leaving 9 bases between them. The CDR3 extends over 12 amino acids.

This chain connects TRBV18 to TRBJ1-1; no reliable D call. Germline V gene sequence: CDR1 KGHSH, CDR2 LQKENI. V dropped 3 bases and J dropped 10 bases, with 21 bases sitting between them. There are 15 residues in the CDR3. The CDR3 is CASSPLPSLDVLAFF. The CDR3 coding sequence is TGTGCCAGCTCACCTCTGCCGTCGTTGGATGTCCTAGCTTTCTTT.

For the CDR3, the DNA is TGTGCCAGCAGGGACGGACTAGCGGGGGCCTCTGGGGCCAACGTCCTGACTTTC. It codes for CASRDGLAGASGANVLTF. This sequence joins TRBV6-2 or TRBV6-3 and TRBJ2-6; 13 nucleotides agree with TRBD2. The germline V gene encodes CDR1 MNHEY and CDR2 SVGEGT. With 6 bases clipped from V and 0 bases from J, the junction kept 5 bases outside the gene matches. The length of the CDR3 is 18 residues.

This clonotype was recorded a few times. The V call is TRBV20-1, the J call TRBJ2-1; TRBD2 matches at 14 bases. The CDR3 has 15 residues. Germline-derived CDR1 and CDR2 are DFQATT and SNEGSKA (reference sequence). V shed 5 bases and J 6 bases; nucleotides not matched to a gene: 6. CDR3 bases: TGCAGTGCTCGGACTAGCGGGAGGCCTTTCAATGAGCAGTTCTTC. Translation: CSARTSGRPFNEQFF.

The chain uses TRBV12-3 or TRBV12-4 and TRBJ2-3, with TRBD1 as a possible D gene (6 bases). Trimming cost V 9 bases and J 0 bases, with 10 bases left between them. CDR3 length: 13 residues. CDR3: CASRTVSTDTQYF. The CDR3 nucleotides are TGTGCCAGTAGGACAGTCAGCACAGATACGCAGTATTTT.